The T cell receptor beta chain described here comes from a study of response to subunit inactivated influenza vaccine. Overall study results and limits: Authors suggested seasonal influenza vaccinations each recruit few new T cells.

As concerns this clonotype: The target antigen is unknown.

TCRdb independently ran MiXCR on the RT-PCR reads; one entry per CDR3 protein. This table holds some 640,000 distinct CDR3 sequences, approximately 15% found once. With 6 bases clipped from V and 4 bases from J, the junction kept 9 bases outside the gene matches. CDR3 length: 14 residues. From germline, CDR1 is MNHNS and CDR2 SASEGT. The sequencing used PBMCs from blood, collected roughly 2 weeks before vaccination. The TCR originated in a man over 45 who received an inactivated influenza vaccine. This sequence joins TRBV6-1 and TRBJ2-7, with 7 bases aligning to TRBD1. Here the CDR3 reads CASRTGTAIYEQYF. The CDR3, as DNA: TGTGCCAGCAGAACCGGGACAGCAATATACGAGCAGTACTTC.